This T cell receptor beta chain was sequenced in a study of regulatory T cells in long-lasting Graves disease (dated by TCRdb to 2020 to 2023). Notes on the research overall: Persistent Graves' disease was defined as antithyroid drug treatment for over 5 years with persistently positive TSH receptor autoantibodies. Peripheral blood TCR sequencing and RNA sequencing compared persistent Graves' disease patients with newly diagnosed Graves' disease patients. The study was registered as a clinical trial and conducted in China. A total of about 33 samples underwent TCR sequencing, from roughly 13 patients with persistent Graves' disease and 20 or so patients with newly diagnosed Graves' disease. Persistent Graves' disease patients in the clinical cohort had taken antithyroid drugs for about 9.7 years on average. Overall study results and their limits: Only the TCR beta chain was sequenced and analyzed. The small sample size was acknowledged by the authors as a limitation that may reduce accuracy. Persistent disease showed preferential use of TRBV28, TRBJ1-2 and TRBJ2-5, whereas newly diagnosed disease favored TRBV20-1 and TRBJ2-1. Because the primary lesion, thyroid tissue, could not be accessed, the study looked at peripheral blood alone. Persistent Graves' disease patients showed lower TCR Shannon entropy and fewer highly expanded clones than newly diagnosed patients, suggesting clonal expansion. Persistent patients shared more public clonotypes among themselves (around 2,500) than newly diagnosed patients did (approximately 900).

The label giving this sample's time point can be read as: persistent/refractory GD, antithyroid drugs over 5 years with positive TRAb. For both TCR sequencing and RNA sequencing, RNA was extracted from PBMCs using TRIzol. The diagnosis of Graves' disease was made according to American Thyroid Association guidelines. Patients for the study were recruited at an endocrinology department in Xi'an, China. From each patient, nine milliliters of peripheral blood was collected into an EDTA anticoagulant tube. Ficoll Paque Plus density gradient separation was used to isolate PBMCs, and no further T cell sorting was done. An Agilent 2100 Bioanalyzer and agarose gel were used to assess RNA quality, and a NanoDrop 2000 was used to measure RNA concentration. Library preparation was by multiplex PCR. Sequenced using an Illumina HiSeq 4000. To build TCR beta libraries, CDR3 regions were amplified by Arm-PCR using iRepertoire HTBI primers. Gel purification was performed on PCR products prior to sequencing. The authors processed their data as follows. Gene usage analysis of CDR3 amino acid clonotypes used the 55 to 80 TRBV and around 13 TRBJ segments found across samples. COPE and FqMerger were used to merge filtered high-quality paired reads into contigs. Contigs were aligned with BLAST to IMGT TRBV, TRBD and TRBJ reference genes, and CDR3 was defined per IMGT. Any clonotype with a frequency above 0.1% was classified as a highly expanded clone. Repertoire diversity was measured by Shannon entropy, and V-J evenness by the Gini coefficient. A clonotype was considered public if more than one individual shared it. The raw public data were reprocessed by TCRdb itself: fastp quality trimming at Q25, MiXCR clonotype calling, in-frame beta chains only. Rows are combined by CDR3 protein, so each entry shows the most common genes and DNA. These V and J calls derive from TCRdb rather than the authors' analysis. Across this sample there are about 290,000 distinct CDR3 sequences, with 22% seen only once. The ten largest clones add up to about 61% of the sample.

This clonotype was found many times. There is no known antigen for this receptor. Base quality data are lacking; no much larger clone is found one base away. CDR1 MNHNS and CDR2 SASEGT are derived from the germline V gene. Clipping removes 4 bases from V and 3 bases from J, with 6 as the unmatched junction base count. From cysteine to phenylalanine, the CDR3 is 16 amino acids long. Only the CDR3 region is kept as DNA, spanning 48 bases read in frame from base 1. Recombination connected TRBV6-1 to TRBJ2-2; TRBD2 lines up with 9 middle nucleotides. The origin of this receptor is a female donor with Graves disease. Sequencing was performed on peripheral blood mononuclear cells (PBMCs), taken when the disease was refractory, from a patient treated with antithyroid drugs. The DNA reads TGTGCCAGCAGTGGAGCGGGAGGCCTCTACACCGGGGAGCTGTTTTTT. Its protein is CASSGAGGLYTGELFF.